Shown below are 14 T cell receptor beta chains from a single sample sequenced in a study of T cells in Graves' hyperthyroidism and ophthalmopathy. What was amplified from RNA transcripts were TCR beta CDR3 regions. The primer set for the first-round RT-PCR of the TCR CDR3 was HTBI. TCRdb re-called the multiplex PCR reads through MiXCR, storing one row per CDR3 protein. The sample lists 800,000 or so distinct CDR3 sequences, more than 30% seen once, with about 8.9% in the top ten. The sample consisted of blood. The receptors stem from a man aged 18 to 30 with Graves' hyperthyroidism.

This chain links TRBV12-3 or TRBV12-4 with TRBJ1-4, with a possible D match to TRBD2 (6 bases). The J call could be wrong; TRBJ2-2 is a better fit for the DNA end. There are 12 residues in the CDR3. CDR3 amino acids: CASPGGTGELFF. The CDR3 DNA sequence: TGTGCCAGCCCCGGAGGGACCGGGGAGCTGTTTTTT.

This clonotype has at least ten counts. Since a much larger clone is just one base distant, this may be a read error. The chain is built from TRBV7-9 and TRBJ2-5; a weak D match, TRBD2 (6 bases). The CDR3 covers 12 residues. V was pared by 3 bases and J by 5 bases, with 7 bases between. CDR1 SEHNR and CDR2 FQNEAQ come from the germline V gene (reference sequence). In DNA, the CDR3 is TGTGCCAGCAGCTTTGCGGGGGAGACCCAGTACTTC. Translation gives CASSFAGETQYF.

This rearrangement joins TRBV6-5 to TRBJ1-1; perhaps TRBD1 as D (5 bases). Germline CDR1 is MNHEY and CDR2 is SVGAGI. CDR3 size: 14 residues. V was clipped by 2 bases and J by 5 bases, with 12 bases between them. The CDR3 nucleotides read TGTGCCAGCAGTTACGGCTCAGGGTGGACTGAAGCTTTCTTT. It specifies CASSYGSGWTEAFF.

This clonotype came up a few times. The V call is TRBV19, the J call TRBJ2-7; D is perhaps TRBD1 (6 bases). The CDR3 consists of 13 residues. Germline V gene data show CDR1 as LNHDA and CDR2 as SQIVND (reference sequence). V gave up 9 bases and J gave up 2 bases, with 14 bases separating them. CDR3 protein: CASSYWGPYEQYF. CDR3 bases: TGTGCCAGCAGCTACTGGGGGCCCTACGAGCAGTACTTC. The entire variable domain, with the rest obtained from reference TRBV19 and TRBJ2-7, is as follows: DGGITQSPKYLFRKEGQNVTLSCEQNLNHDAMYWYRQDPGQGLRLIYYSQIVNDFQKGDIAEGYSVSREKKESFPLTVTSAQKNPTAFYLCASSYWGPYEQYFGPGTRLTVT.

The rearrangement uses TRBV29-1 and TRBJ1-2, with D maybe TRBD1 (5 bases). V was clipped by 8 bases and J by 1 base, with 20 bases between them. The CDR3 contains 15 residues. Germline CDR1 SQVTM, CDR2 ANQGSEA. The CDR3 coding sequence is TGCAGCAGTGAACGGGGGAAAGACGGTAACTATGGCTACACCTTC. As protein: CSSERGKDGNYGYTF.

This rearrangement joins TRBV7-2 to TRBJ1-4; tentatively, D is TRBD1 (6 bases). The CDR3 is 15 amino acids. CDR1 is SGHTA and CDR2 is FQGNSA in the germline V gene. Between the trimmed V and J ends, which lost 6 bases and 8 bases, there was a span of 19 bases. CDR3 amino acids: CASSSQGREGEKLFF. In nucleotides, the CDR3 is TGTGCCAGCAGTTCGCAGGGGAGGGAGGGGGAAAAACTGTTTTTT.

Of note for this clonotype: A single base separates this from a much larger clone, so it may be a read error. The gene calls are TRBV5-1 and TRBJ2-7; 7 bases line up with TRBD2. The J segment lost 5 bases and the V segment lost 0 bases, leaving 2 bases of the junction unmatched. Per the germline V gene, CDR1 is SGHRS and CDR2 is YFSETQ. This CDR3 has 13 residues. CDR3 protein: CASSLVTSNEQYF. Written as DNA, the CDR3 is TGCGCCAGCAGCTTGGTGACTAGCAACGAGCAGTACTTC.

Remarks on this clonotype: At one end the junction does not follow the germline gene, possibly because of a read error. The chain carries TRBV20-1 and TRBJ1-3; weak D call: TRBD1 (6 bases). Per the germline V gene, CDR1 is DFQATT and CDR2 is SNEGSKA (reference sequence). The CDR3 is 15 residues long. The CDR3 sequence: CSARPLRGAGNIIYF. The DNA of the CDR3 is TGCAGTGCTCGGCCACTCAGGGGCGCTGGAAACATCATATATTTT.

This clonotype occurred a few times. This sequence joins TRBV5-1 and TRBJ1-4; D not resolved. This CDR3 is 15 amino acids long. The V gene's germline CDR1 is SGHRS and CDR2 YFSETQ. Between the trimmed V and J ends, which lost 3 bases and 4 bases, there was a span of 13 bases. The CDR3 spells CASSSSRGFNEKLFF. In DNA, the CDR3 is TGCGCCAGCAGCTCCTCTCGAGGATTTAATGAAAAACTGTTTTTT. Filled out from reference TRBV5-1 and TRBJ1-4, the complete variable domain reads KAGVTQTPRYLIKTRGQQVTLSCSPISGHRSVSWYQQTPGQGLQFLFEYFSETQRNKGNFPGRFSGRQFSNSRSEMNVSTLELGDSALYLCASSSSRGFNEKLFFGSGTQLSVL.

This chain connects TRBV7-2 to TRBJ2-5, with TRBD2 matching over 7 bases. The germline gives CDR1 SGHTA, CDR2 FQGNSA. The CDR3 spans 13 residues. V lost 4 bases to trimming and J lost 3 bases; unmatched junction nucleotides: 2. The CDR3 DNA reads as TGTGCCAGCAGCTGGGGGGGAAAAGAGACCCAGTACTTC. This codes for CASSWGGKETQYF.

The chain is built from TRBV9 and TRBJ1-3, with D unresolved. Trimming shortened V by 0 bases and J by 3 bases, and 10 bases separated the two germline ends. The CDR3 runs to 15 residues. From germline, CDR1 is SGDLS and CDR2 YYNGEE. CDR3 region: CASSVATGYGNTIYF. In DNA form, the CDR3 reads TGTGCCAGCAGCGTAGCGACGGGATATGGAAACACCATATATTTT.

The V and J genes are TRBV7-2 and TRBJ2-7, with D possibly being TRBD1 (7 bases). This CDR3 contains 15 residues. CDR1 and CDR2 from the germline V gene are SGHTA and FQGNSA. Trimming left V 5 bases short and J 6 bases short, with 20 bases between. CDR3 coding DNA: TGTGCCAGCAGCCAAGGAGGGACAGCGCCATTCGAGCAGTACTTC. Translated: CASSQGGTAPFEQYF.

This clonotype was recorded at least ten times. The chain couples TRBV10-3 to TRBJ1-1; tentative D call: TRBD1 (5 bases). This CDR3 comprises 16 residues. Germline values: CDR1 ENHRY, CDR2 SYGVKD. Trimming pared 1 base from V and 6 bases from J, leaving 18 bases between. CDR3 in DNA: TGTGCCATCAGTGAGTTGCGGGACCTAGCATTGGCTGAAGCTTTCTTT. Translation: CAISELRDLALAEAFF.

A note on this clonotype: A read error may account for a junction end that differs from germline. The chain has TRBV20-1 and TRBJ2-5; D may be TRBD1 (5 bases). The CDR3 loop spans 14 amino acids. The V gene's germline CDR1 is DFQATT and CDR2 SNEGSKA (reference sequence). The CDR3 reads CSASSLRVLEAQYF. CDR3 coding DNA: TGCAGTGCTAGTTCCCTCAGGGTTTTAGAGGCCCAGTACTTC.